The 25 T cell receptor beta chains presented below share a single source sample, sequenced in a study of cytomegalovirus exposure and HLA in healthy donors. The study ran its PCR with 60 Vbeta and 13 Jbeta primers. Assay: immunoSEQ multiplex PCR; the TCRdb copy retains only in-frame clones and omits some. The repertoire holds tens of thousands of clones, almost 75% seen once, with 4.5% to 5.5% in the top ten. Sequencing used PBMCs. All receptors come from a man in his fifties in good health and CMV-seronegative.

This chain links TRBV5-4 with TRBJ1-5; unclear D gene. The V end was cut by 2 bases, the J end by 6 bases, with 12 bases between. Germline V gene lookup returns CDR1 SGHNT and CDR2 YYREEE (reference sequence). There are 14 residues in the CDR3. The CDR3 here is CASSFEGRSQPQHF. The DNA of the CDR3 is TGTGCCAGCAGCTTCGAAGGGAGGAGTCAGCCCCAGCATTTT.

V gene TRBV7-2 combines with J gene TRBJ2-2; no clear D gene. V lost 5 bases and J lost 3, with 10 bases in between. Germline V gene sequence: CDR1 SGHTA, CDR2 FQGNSA. The CDR3 covers 14 residues. This CDR3 reads CASSTRRDTGELFF. DNA of the CDR3: TGTGCCAGCAGCACTCGCCGGGACACCGGGGAGCTGTTTTTT.

The rearrangement joins TRBV19 to TRBJ1-5; 8 bases are a match to TRBD1. CDR3 length: 13 residues. In germline, CDR1 is LNHDA, CDR2 SQIVND (reference sequence). V trimming: 4 bases; J trimming: 4 bases; junction bases outside the gene matches: 0. In DNA form, the CDR3 reads TGTGCCAGTAGTAGGGACAGGAATCAGCCCCAGCATTTT. Translating gives CASSRDRNQPQHF.

The chain uses TRBV11-2 and TRBJ2-2, with a possible D match to TRBD1 (5 bases). The germline CDR1 and CDR2 sequences are SGHAT and FQNNGV. Trimming took off 5 bases at V and 4 bases at J, with 14 bases between the two ends. The CDR3 sequence is 15 residues long. The CDR3 DNA follows: TGTGCCAGCAGCCCCCTAGGGGTAGGCACCGGGGAGCTGTTTTTT. It yields the protein CASSPLGVGTGELFF.

The J gene is TRBJ2-7, the V gene TRBV7-8; 7 bases agree with TRBD1. Looked up from germline, CDR1 is SGHVS and CDR2 is FQNEAQ. Unmatched junction bases numbered 8, after V lost 0 bases and J lost 6 bases. The CDR3 length is 15 residues. CDR3 loop: CASSLARGGLVEQYF. The CDR3 coding sequence is TGTGCCAGCAGCTTAGCGCGAGGGGGCCTCGTCGAGCAGTACTTC.

The V gene is TRBV6-1, the J gene TRBJ2-7; D is ambiguous. The CDR3 has 10 amino acids. V was pared by 6 bases and J by 6 bases, with 6 bases between. The V gene's germline CDR1 is MNHNS and CDR2 SASEGT. The CDR3 loop is CASREREQYF. The DNA for the CDR3 is TGTGCCAGCAGGGAGCGCGAGCAGTACTTC.

This clone was picked up a small number of times. The rearrangement joins TRBV19 to TRBJ1-1; D is possibly TRBD1 (5 bases). V was trimmed by 5 bases and J by 0 bases, leaving 13 bases between them. In germline, CDR1 is LNHDA, CDR2 SQIVND (reference sequence). This CDR3 has 15 residues. The CDR3 bases are TGTGCCAGTAGTGTACAACAGGTCATGAACACTGAAGCTTTCTTT. Translated, it gives CASSVQQVMNTEAFF.

The genes are TRBV6-4 and TRBJ1-1; 9 bases match TRBD1. Trimming cost V 6 bases and J 6 bases; bases outside gene matches: 5. From germline, CDR1 is MRHNA and CDR2 SNTAGT. CDR3 length: 13 amino acids. CDR3 DNA sequence: TGTGCCAGCAGGAAGGACAGGGGATCTGAAGCTTTCTTT. Translated, it gives CASRKDRGSEAFF.

By share, this clone counts as medium-sized. This rearrangement joins TRBV19 to TRBJ2-1; D perhaps matches TRBD2 (7 bases). CDR3 length: 14 residues. Trimming stripped 3 bases from V and 4 bases from J, with 10 bases between. Germline CDR1 reads LNHDA; CDR2 reads SQIVND (reference sequence). The CDR3 loop reads CASSMGGRYNEQFF. In DNA form, the CDR3 reads TGTGCCAGTAGTATGGGGGGGCGTTACAATGAGCAGTTCTTC.

This clone was recorded a few times. The gene calls are TRBV27 and TRBJ2-7; perhaps TRBD1 as D (6 bases). With 3 bases removed from V and 1 base from J, the gap between germline ends came to 10 bases. In germline, CDR1 is MNHEY, CDR2 SMNVEV (reference sequence). CDR3 length: 14 amino acids. CDR3 amino acids: CASSFQTGSYEQYF. CDR3 bases: TGTGCCAGCAGTTTCCAAACAGGGTCCTACGAGCAGTACTTC.

A few counts support this clone. An end of the junction does not agree with germline; a read error may underlie this. CDR3 sequence (DNA): TGTTCCAGCAGCTTAGAGGGGGCAGTTTATGGCTACACCTTC. This sequence encodes CSSSLEGAVYGYTF. This sequence joins TRBV7-9 and TRBJ1-2, with 7 bases lining up with TRBD1. The germline CDR1 and CDR2 sequences are SEHNR and FQNEAQ (reference sequence). This CDR3 spans 14 amino acids.

The chain couples TRBV4-1 to TRBJ2-2; 12 bases agree with TRBD2. Unmatched junction bases numbered 7, after V lost 1 base and J lost 4 bases. CDR1 and CDR2 (germline): MGHRA, YSYEKL. The CDR3 has 18 residues. CDR3 nucleotides: TGCGCCAGCAGCCAAGGCCCCCTAGCGGGGGGGTTCACCGGGGAGCTGTTTTTT. Its protein product is CASSQGPLAGGFTGELFF.

The chain links TRBV19 to TRBJ1-5; TRBD1 might be the D (5 bases). V gave up 7 bases and J gave up 2 bases, with 12 bases separating them. Germline V gene data show CDR1 as LNHDA and CDR2 as SQIVND (reference sequence). The CDR3 totals 14 residues. The CDR3 loop is CASMGGLGNQPQHF. The CDR3 DNA follows: TGTGCCAGTATGGGGGGGTTAGGCAATCAGCCCCAGCATTTT.

The rearrangement uses TRBV12-1 and TRBJ1-4; the tabulated D call, TRBD1, remains unverified against the DNA. TRBV12-1 is marked as a pseudogene. CDR3 length equals 17 residues. For the CDR3, the DNA is TGTGCCAGCAGCCTGATTCAGGGAATCGGCCTTAATGAAAAACTGTTTTTT. Residues: CASSLIQGIGLNEKLFF.

The gene calls are TRBV11-2 and TRBJ1-4; D possibly corresponds to TRBD1 (5 bases). The CDR3 loop spans 15 amino acids. CDR1 and CDR2 (germline): SGHAT, FQNNGV. Trimming pared 5 bases from V and 4 bases from J, leaving 14 bases between. Here the CDR3 DNA reads TGTGCCAGCAGCCGGGGGACTGTAGTTAATGAAAAACTGTTTTTT. This encodes CASSRGTVVNEKLFF.

CDR3 in amino acids: CAWSGDRGRFGYTF. The DNA of the CDR3 is TGTGCCTGGAGTGGGGACAGGGGGCGGTTTGGCTACACCTTC. The chain uses TRBV30 and TRBJ1-2; 12 positions agree with TRBD1. The CDR3 is 14 amino acids. Germline values: CDR1 GTSNPN, CDR2 SVGIG (reference sequence). V was pared by 1 base and J by 7 bases, with 4 bases of the junction left unmatched.

The chain has TRBV29-1 and TRBJ1-1; D call uncertain. V lost 2 bases, J lost 9 bases, and 10 bases lay in between. The CDR3 contains 11 residues. CDR1 is SQVTM and CDR2 is ANQGSEA in the germline V gene. This CDR3 reads CSVEQRLKAFF. The DNA for the CDR3 is TGCAGCGTTGAACAGAGACTCAAAGCTTTCTTT.

This clone was seen more than once but under ten times. The CDR3 DNA sequence: TGTGCCAGCAGCCGGGGGGTGACGAGCGAGCAGTACTTC. Its protein product is CASSRGVTSEQYF. J is TRBJ2-7 and V is TRBV5-4, with TRBD2 identical over 7 bases. Trimming cost V 4 bases and J 6 bases; bases outside gene matches: 7. Germline CDR1 and CDR2: SGHNT and YYREEE (reference sequence). The CDR3 totals 13 residues.

The gene calls are TRBV4-1 and TRBJ1-1; weak D call: TRBD1 (5 bases). CDR1 is MGHRA, CDR2 YSYEKL, per germline. Between the trimmed V and J ends, which lost 5 bases and 1 base, there was a span of 8 bases. The CDR3 totals 13 residues. CDR3 amino acids: CASSGASNTEAFF. The CDR3 coding sequence is TGCGCCAGCAGCGGGGCATCGAACACTGAAGCTTTCTTT.

The chain combines TRBV2 with TRBJ1-6; D perhaps matches TRBD1 (6 bases). The CDR3 consists of 13 residues. The V end lost 6 bases, the J end lost 7 bases, and 10 bases lay between the germline ends. Per the germline V gene, CDR1 is SNHLY and CDR2 is FYNNEI. DNA for the CDR3: TGTGCCAGCAGACGGGACATGAATTCACCCCTCCACTTT. It codes for CASRRDMNSPLHF.

J is TRBJ1-3 and V is TRBV15, with TRBD1 matching 11 bases. There are 17 residues in the CDR3. V shed 0 bases and J 0 bases; nucleotides not matched to a gene: 1. Germline V CDR1 and CDR2: LNHNV, YYDKDF (reference sequence). The CDR3 reads CATSRDGTGGSGNTIYF. The DNA of the CDR3 is TGTGCCACCAGCAGAGATGGGACAGGGGGCTCTGGAAACACCATATATTTT.

CDR3 in DNA: TGCGCCACACGGGACTTCGCGAGCTCCTACAATGAGCAGTTCTTC. Translation: CATRDFASSYNEQFF. This rearrangement joins TRBV10-2 to TRBJ2-1, with a tentative D call TRBD2 (6 bases). V dropped 10 bases and J dropped 0 bases, with 16 bases sitting between them. Looked up from germline, CDR1 is WSHSY and CDR2 is SAAADI. This CDR3 spans 15 amino acids.

This chain joins TRBV6-5 and TRBJ2-7, with 8 bases matching TRBD1. Per germline, CDR1 MNHEY and CDR2 SVGAGI. V trimming: 8 bases; J trimming: 7 bases; junction bases outside the gene matches: 7. The CDR3 sequence is 12 residues long. CDR3: CASGIRQGEQYF. CDR3 DNA sequence: TGTGCCAGCGGAATCCGACAGGGGGAGCAGTACTTC.

This clone was detected only once. The chain has TRBV19 and TRBJ2-7; D not certain. V lost 8 bases, J lost 0 bases, and 14 bases lay in between. This CDR3 region has 14 residues. The V gene's germline CDR1 is LNHDA and CDR2 SQIVND (reference sequence). The CDR3 coding sequence is TGTGCCAGTCGTAGGCAGGTGAGCTCCTACGAGCAGTACTTC. Translating it yields CASRRQVSSYEQYF.

The chain uses TRBV19 and TRBJ1-5, with 8 positions matching TRBD1. Germline lookup yields CDR1 LNHDA and CDR2 SQIVND (reference sequence). V lost 5 bases, J lost 7 bases, and 10 bases stayed unmatched. There are 15 residues in the CDR3. CDR3 bases: TGTGCCAGTAGTGCCCGACAGGGGCTGTTGCAGCCCCAGCATTTT. Translation gives CASSARQGLLQPQHF.